This TCR beta chain appears in the sequencing data of a study of blood T cell repertoires in COVID-19. On the study more broadly: The United States, Italy and Spain were the sources of the acute and convalescent COVID-19 samples. Sample material is recorded as cDNA or gDNA derived from T cells, B-cell-depleted T cells, or PBMCs.

Trimming cost V 4 bases and J 5 bases, with 13 bases left between them. The CDR3 length is 14 residues. Germline assignment: CDR1 LGHDT and CDR2 YNNKEL (reference sequence). Under the authors' procedure: The assay estimated nucleated cells by amplifying reference gene primers. The table came from immunoSEQ multiplex PCR; TCRdb's copy has only in-frame clones and leaves some out. From that table come the V and J calls and clone size; the DNA was used to work out D and trimming. The table includes 200,000 to 250,000 clones, roughly four fifths detected once. This chain links TRBV3-1 (or the pseudogene TRBV3-2) with TRBJ2-3; TRBD2 is a possible D gene (6 bases). The receptor comes from a woman aged 45-65 years with acute or convalescent COVID-19. The sequenced sample consisted of peripheral blood. The CDR3 loop reads CASSPPGAGDTQYF. The CDR3 nucleotides are TGTGCCAGCAGCCCCCCGGGAGCGGGAGATACGCAGTATTTT.